This T cell receptor (beta chain) came from a study of blood T cell repertoires in COVID-19. For the study at large: Sources were T cells, B-cell-depleted T cells, or PBMCs; the material itself was cDNA or gDNA.

Assay: immunoSEQ multiplex PCR; the TCRdb copy retains only in-frame clones and omits some. The table shows approximately 210,000 clones, with 85% to 90% occurring only once. Recruitment covered roughly 22 US areas and drew participants whose ages spanned roughly 18 to 90 years. Participant-reported clinical history was the basis for cohort assignment. This CDR3 spans 15 amino acids. The receptor was derived from a woman in her forties or fifties with acute COVID-19. Sequenced sample: PBMCs or T cells enriched from blood (not recorded which). This rearrangement joins TRBV21-1 to TRBJ2-7; the D segment call TRBD1 is taken from the table without a DNA check. TRBV21-1 is a pseudogene segment. The CDR3 reads CASSKGDRDSYEQYF. The CDR3 region has the DNA TGTGCCAGCAGCAAAGGGGACAGGGATTCCTACGAGCAGTACTTC.